What follows describes a single TCR beta chain. How the authors handled the data: Nucleated cell number was recorded as an estimate derived from reference gene primer amplification. The repertoire was sequenced with immunoSEQ multiplex PCR; TCRdb's copy has only in-frame clones and lacks some. V and J calls and clone size are those listed in that table; D and trimming were worked out from the DNA. Of 200,000 or so clones in the sample, about 87% were seen once. Seattle patient enrollment occurred during active infection, with longitudinal follow-up thereafter. The data belong to a study of blood T cell repertoires in COVID-19. On the study more broadly: Acute-phase and convalescent COVID-19 samples originated in the United States, Italy and Spain. T cells, B-cell-depleted T cells, or PBMCs supplied cDNA or gDNA.

The V gene lost 0 bases and the J gene lost 8 bases, with 7 bases spanning the gap. The CDR3 is made up of 11 amino acids. Germline CDR1 is SQVTM and CDR2 is ANQGSEA. The sequenced sample consisted of peripheral blood. The source is a man between 25 and 39 years old with COVID-19, enrolled during active disease. This sequence joins TRBV29-1 and TRBJ1-1; D might be TRBD1 (5 bases). The CDR3 protein is CSVEDYREAFF. CDR3 coding DNA: TGCAGCGTTGAAGACTACAGGGAAGCTTTCTTT.